The table lists the clone carrying this T cell receptor beta chain with a few counts. The record originates from a study of human T cells and chemical hapten exposure. TCRdb independently ran MiXCR on the RACE reads; one entry per CDR3 protein. The sample holds about 100,000 distinct CDR3 sequences; around 10% are singletons and the top ten take 3% to 4%. After removal of 2 bases from V and 4 bases from J, the junction contained 3 bases not matched to a gene. Germline lookup yields CDR1 DFQATT and CDR2 SNEGSKA (reference sequence). The CDR3 is 14 amino acids. The time point here: patch test 2, 6 weeks after DPC sensitization. Treatment indicated: therapeutic diphenylcyclopropenone sensitization with weekly scalp DPC.

This chain joins TRBV20-1 and TRBJ2-1; 9 nucleotides align to TRBD2. This sample comprised whole blood, obtained in connection with sensitization to the hapten diphenylcyclopropenone (DPC). The source of this sequence is a middle-aged woman with alopecia areata. Some clones in this sample may be carry-over from other donors' samples. The CDR3 nucleotides are TGCAGTGCTAGACGGACTAGCGCGTACAATGAGCAGTTCTTC. Its protein product is CSARRTSAYNEQFF.